This T cell receptor beta chain was obtained from a study of T cell changes during pregnancy in multiple sclerosis. V was cut by 3 bases and J by 1 base, with 12 bases left in between. This CDR3 has 15 amino acids. Germline V gives CDR1 MGHRA, CDR2 YSYEKL. Clones were sequenced by immunoSEQ multiplex PCR, and TCRdb holds only the in-frame ones, with some missing. The sample includes roughly 32,000 clones, 90% of them seen just once. The chain carries TRBV4-1 and TRBJ1-1, with a possible D match to TRBD1 (6 bases). The origin of this receptor is a female donor in good health, enrolled as a control in a pregnancy study. Source: CD4+ T cells from peripheral blood mononuclear cells, taken in the second trimester of pregnancy. CDR3 sequence: CASSHPGQWNTEAFF. CDR3 coding DNA: TGCGCCAGCAGCCACCCTGGACAGTGGAACACTGAAGCTTTCTTT.